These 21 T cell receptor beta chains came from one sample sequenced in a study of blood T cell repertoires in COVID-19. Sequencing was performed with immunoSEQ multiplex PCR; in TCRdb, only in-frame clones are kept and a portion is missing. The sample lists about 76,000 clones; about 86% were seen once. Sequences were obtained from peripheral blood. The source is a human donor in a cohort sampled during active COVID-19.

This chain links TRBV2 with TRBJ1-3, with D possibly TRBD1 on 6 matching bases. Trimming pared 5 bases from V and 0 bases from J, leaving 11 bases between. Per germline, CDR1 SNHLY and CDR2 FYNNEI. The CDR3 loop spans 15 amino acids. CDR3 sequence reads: CASSLNRVSGNTIYF. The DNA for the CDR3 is TGTGCCAGCAGTCTCAACAGGGTCTCTGGAAACACCATATATTTT. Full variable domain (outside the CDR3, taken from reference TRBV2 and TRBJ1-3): EPEVTQTPSHQVTQMGQEVILRCVPISNHLYFYWYRQILGQKVEFLVSFYNNEISEKSEIFDDQFSVERPDGSNFTLKIRSTKLEDSAMYFCASSLNRVSGNTIYFGEGSWLTVV.

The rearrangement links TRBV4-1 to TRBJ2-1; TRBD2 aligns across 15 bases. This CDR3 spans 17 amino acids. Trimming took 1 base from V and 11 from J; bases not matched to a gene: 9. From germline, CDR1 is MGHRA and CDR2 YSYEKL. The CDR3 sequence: CASSQALGLAGGPQQFF. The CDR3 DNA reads TGCGCCAGCAGCCAAGCTTTGGGACTAGCGGGAGGACCTCAGCAGTTCTTC.

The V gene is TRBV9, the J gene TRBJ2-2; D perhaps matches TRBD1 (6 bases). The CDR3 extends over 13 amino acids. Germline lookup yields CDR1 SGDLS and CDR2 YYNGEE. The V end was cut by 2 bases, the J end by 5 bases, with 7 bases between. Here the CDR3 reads CASSVGQTGELFF. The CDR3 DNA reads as TGTGCCAGCAGCGTTGGACAGACCGGGGAGCTGTTTTTT.

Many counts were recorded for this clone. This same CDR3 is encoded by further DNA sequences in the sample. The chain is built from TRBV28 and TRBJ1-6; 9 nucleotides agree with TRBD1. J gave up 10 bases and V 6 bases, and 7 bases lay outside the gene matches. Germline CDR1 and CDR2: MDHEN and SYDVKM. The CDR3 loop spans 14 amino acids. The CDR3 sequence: CASRPGQGGSPLHF. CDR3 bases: TGTGCCAGCAGGCCGGGACAGGGCGGATCACCCCTCCACTTT.

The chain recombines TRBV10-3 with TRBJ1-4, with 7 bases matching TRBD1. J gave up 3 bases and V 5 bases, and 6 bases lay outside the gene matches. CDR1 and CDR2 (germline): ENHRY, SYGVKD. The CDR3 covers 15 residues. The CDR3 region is CAISRDSMSNEKLFF. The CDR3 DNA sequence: TGTGCCATCAGTAGGGACAGTATGTCTAATGAAAAACTGTTTTTT.

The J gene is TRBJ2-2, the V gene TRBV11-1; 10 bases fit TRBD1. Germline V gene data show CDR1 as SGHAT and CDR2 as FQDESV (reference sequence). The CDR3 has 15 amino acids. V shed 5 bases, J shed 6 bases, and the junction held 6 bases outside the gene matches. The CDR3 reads CASSPGQGIAGELFF. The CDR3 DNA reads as TGTGCCAGCAGCCCGGGACAGGGGATTGCCGGGGAGCTGTTTTTT.

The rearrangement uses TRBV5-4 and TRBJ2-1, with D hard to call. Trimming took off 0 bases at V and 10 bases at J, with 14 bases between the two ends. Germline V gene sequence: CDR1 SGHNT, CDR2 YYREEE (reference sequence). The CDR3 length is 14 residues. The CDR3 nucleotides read TGTGCCAGCAGCTTGGCTGGCGACACACCGGAGCAGTTCTTC. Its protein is CASSLAGDTPEQFF. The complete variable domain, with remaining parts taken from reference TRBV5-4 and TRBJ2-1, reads ETGVTQSPTHLIKTRGQQVTLRCSSQSGHNTVSWYQQALGQGPQFIFQYYREEENGRGNFPPRFSGLQFPNYSSELNVNALELDDSALYLCASSLAGDTPEQFFGPGTRLTVL.

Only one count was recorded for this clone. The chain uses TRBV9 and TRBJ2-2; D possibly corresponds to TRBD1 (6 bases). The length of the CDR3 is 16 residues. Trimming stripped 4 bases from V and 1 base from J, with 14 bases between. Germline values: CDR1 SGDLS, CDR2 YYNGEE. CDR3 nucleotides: TGTGCCAGCAGCCCAAACACAGGGCTGAACACCGGGGAGCTGTTTTTT. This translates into CASSPNTGLNTGELFF.

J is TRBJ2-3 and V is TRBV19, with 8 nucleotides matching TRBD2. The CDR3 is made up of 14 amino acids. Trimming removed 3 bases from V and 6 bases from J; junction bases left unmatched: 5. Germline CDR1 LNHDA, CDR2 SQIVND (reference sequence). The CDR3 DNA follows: TGTGCCAGTAGTATTGCCGGGGGGGCCGATACGCAGTATTTT. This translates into CASSIAGGADTQYF.

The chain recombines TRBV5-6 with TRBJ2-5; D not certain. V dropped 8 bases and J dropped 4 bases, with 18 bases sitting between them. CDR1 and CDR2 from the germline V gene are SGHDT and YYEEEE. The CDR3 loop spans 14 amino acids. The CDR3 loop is CASSTPTAGETQYF. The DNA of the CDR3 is TGTGCCAGTTCGACCCCCACCGCAGGAGAGACCCAGTACTTC.

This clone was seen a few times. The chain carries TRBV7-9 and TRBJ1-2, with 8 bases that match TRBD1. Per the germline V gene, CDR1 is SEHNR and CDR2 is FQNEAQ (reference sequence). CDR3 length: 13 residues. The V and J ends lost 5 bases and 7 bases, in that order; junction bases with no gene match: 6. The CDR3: CASSHGQGGGYTF. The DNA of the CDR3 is TGTGCCAGCAGCCACGGACAGGGTGGTGGCTACACCTTC. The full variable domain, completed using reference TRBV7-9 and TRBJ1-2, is DTGVSQNPRHKITKRGQNVTFRCDPISEHNRLYWYRQTLGQGPEFLTYFQNEAQLEKSRLLSDRFSAERPKGSFSTLEIQRTEQGDSAMYLCASSHGQGGGYTFGSGTRLTVV.

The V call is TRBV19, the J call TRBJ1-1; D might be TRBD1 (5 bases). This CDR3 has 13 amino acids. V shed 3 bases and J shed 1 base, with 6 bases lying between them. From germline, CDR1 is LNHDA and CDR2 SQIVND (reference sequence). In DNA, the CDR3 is TGTGCCAGTAGTATGGGGCAGAACACTGAAGCTTTCTTT. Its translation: CASSMGQNTEAFF.

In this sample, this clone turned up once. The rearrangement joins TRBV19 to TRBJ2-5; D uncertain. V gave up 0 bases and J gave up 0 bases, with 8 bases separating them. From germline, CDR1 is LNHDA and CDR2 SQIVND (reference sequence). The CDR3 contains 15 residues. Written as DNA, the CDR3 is TGTGCCAGTAGTATAGATTCAATGTACCAAGAGACCCAGTACTTC. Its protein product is CASSIDSMYQETQYF.

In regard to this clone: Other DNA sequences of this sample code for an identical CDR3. CDR3 in amino acids: CAWSVTGGNSPLHF. The CDR3 nucleotides read TGTGCCTGGAGTGTAACAGGGGGCAATTCACCCCTCCACTTT. The V call is TRBV30, the J call TRBJ1-6, with 9 nucleotides matching TRBD1. V shed 0 bases, J shed 7 bases, and the junction held 1 base outside the gene matches. The V gene's germline CDR1 is GTSNPN and CDR2 SVGIG (reference sequence). There are 14 residues in the CDR3.

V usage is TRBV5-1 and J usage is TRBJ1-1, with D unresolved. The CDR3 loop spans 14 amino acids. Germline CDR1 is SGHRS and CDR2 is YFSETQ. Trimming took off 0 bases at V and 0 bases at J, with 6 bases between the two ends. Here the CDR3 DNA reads TGCGCCAGCAGCTTGGGGCCAGTGAACACTGAAGCTTTCTTT. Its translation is CASSLGPVNTEAFF.

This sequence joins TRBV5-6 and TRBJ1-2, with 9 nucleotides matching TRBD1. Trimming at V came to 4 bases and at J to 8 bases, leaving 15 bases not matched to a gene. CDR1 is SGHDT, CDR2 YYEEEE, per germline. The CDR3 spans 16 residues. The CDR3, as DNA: TGTGCCAGCAGCAAAGGACAGGGGTGGACTTTCGCGGGCTACACCTTC. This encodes CASSKGQGWTFAGYTF.

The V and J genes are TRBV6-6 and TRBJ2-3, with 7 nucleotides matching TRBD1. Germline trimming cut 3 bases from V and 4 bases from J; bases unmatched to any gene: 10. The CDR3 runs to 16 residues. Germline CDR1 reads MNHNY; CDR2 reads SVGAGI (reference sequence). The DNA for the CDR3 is TGTGCCAGCAGTTATTTGACAGGGCAATGGGCAGATACGCAGTATTTT. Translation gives CASSYLTGQWADTQYF.

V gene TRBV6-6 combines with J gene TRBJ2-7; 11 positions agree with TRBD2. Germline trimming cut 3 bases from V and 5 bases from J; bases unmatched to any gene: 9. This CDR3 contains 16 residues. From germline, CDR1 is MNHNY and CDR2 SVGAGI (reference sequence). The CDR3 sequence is CASSYGTSGRFDEQYF. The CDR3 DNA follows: TGTGCCAGCAGTTATGGAACTAGCGGGAGATTCGACGAGCAGTACTTC.

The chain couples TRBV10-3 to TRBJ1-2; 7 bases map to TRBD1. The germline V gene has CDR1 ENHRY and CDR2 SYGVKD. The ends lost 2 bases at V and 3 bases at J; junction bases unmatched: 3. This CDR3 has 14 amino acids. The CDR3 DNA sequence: TGTGCCATCAGTGAGGACAGGGAGGACTATGGCTACACCTTC. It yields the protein CAISEDREDYGYTF.

The CDR3 nucleotides are TGTGCCAGCTCACCATCCAGTGATTTGAACACTGAAGCTTTCTTT. It yields the protein CASSPSSDLNTEAFF. The chain carries TRBV18 and TRBJ1-1; D is unresolved. This CDR3 has 15 residues. V lost 2 bases and J 0 bases, leaving 10 bases between the germline ends. Germline V gives CDR1 KGHSH, CDR2 LQKENI.

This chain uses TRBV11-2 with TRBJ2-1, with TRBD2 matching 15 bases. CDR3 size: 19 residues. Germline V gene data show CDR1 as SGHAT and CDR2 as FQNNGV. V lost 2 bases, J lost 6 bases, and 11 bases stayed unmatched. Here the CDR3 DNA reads TGTGCCAGCAGCTTAAGTGGGACTAGCGGGAGGTTAAGGCGCAATGAGCAGTTCTTC. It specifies CASSLSGTSGRLRRNEQFF.